This TCR beta chain was sequenced for a study of regulatory T cells in long-lasting Graves disease. Time point described: newly diagnosed GD, antithyroid drugs for less than 3 months. PBMCs were the source of the RNA used for TCR sequencing. Libraries of TCR beta came from iRepertoire HTBI primers plus Arm-PCR of CDR3 regions. A single record per CDR3 protein comes from TCRdb applying MiXCR to the multiplex PCR reads. The sample lists 550,000 to 600,000 distinct CDR3 sequences, 15% to 20% occurring once. These records were also assigned to another study, of T cells in Graves' hyperthyroidism and ophthalmopathy. That source adds: The study based diagnoses on clinical symptoms, serum thyroxine and TRAb, thyroid ultrasound and orbital computed tomography. With the HTBI primer set, the TCR CDR3 went through a first round of RT-PCR.

The material was peripheral blood mononuclear cells (PBMCs), obtained at new diagnosis, from a patient treated with antithyroid drugs. The receptor's source is a man aged 18 to 30 with Graves disease.

CDR3 coding DNA: TGCAGTACGAATGGGCTAGCGGGAGGGGGAACCTACGAGCAGTACTTC. Its protein is CSTNGLAGGGTYEQYF. The gene calls are TRBV20-1 and TRBJ2-7; 12 nucleotides match TRBD2. The CDR3 extends over 16 amino acids. J lost 2 bases, V lost 8 bases, and 13 bases had no gene match. Germline lookup yields CDR1 DFQATT and CDR2 SNEGSKA (reference sequence).